What follows are 12 T cell receptor beta chains derived from one specimen sequenced in a study of T cell changes during pregnancy in multiple sclerosis. The method was immunoSEQ multiplex PCR; TCRdb's version includes in-frame clones alone and lacks a portion of them. The data show more than 50,000 clones, with 91% seen just once and over 1% held by the top ten. The sequencing here drew on peripheral blood, taken after pregnancy. Receptors originate from a female donor in good health, enrolled as a control in a pregnancy study.

This clone was picked up a small number of times. The chain has TRBV5-1 and TRBJ1-1; tentative D call: TRBD1 (6 bases). The CDR3 spans 14 residues. Germline CDR1 reads SGHRS; CDR2 reads YFSETQ. The V and J ends lost 5 bases and 0 bases respectively, with 11 bases between them. The CDR3 nucleotides read TGCGCCAGCAGGTGGACAGAGATGAACACTGAAGCTTTCTTT. The encoded protein is CASRWTEMNTEAFF. The full variable domain, with the rest looked up from reference TRBV5-1 and TRBJ1-1, is KAGVTQTPRYLIKTRGQQVTLSCSPISGHRSVSWYQQTPGQGLQFLFEYFSETQRNKGNFPGRFSGRQFSNSRSEMNVSTLELGDSALYLCASRWTEMNTEAFFGQGTRLTVV.

CDR3 coding DNA: TGTGCCAGCAGCCCGGGACTAGCGGTAGAGACCCAGTACTTC. Protein: CASSPGLAVETQYF. This chain joins TRBV6-1 and TRBJ2-5; TRBD2 agrees at 11 bases. This CDR3 spans 14 amino acids. Per the germline V gene, CDR1 is MNHNS and CDR2 is SASEGT. V lost 6 bases, J lost 4 bases, and 4 bases stayed unmatched.

The chain joins TRBV7-6 to TRBJ1-2; D remains ambiguous. V shed 0 bases and J shed 6 bases, with 8 bases lying between them. This CDR3 region has 13 residues. The V gene's germline CDR1 is SGHVS and CDR2 FNYEAQ. The CDR3 nucleotides read TGTGCCAGCAGCTTAGCTAAGGAGAATGGCTACACCTTC. Translated: CASSLAKENGYTF.

J is TRBJ2-5 and V is TRBV10-3; a possible D gene is TRBD1 (6 bases). V was cut by 0 bases and J by 2 bases, with 10 bases left in between. CDR1 and CDR2 (germline): ENHRY, SYGVKD. The CDR3 extends over 15 amino acids. CDR3 bases: TGTGCCATCAGTGAGTCTTCCAGGGGTCAAGAGACCCAGTACTTC. Translation: CAISESSRGQETQYF.

This clone occurred once. The chain couples TRBV10-3 to TRBJ1-1, with 7 bases fitting TRBD1. There are 16 residues in the CDR3. Germline V CDR1 and CDR2: ENHRY, SYGVKD. V lost 0 bases to trimming and J lost 5 bases; unmatched junction nucleotides: 9. The CDR3 here is CAISESSTGVGTEAFF. CDR3 bases: TGTGCCATCAGTGAGTCTAGTACAGGGGTGGGGACTGAAGCTTTCTTT.

The V and J genes are TRBV6-4 and TRBJ1-5, with no clear D. Germline assignment: CDR1 MRHNA and CDR2 SNTAGT. The V and J ends lost 3 bases and 3 bases respectively, with 6 bases between them. The CDR3 totals 13 residues. CDR3 residues: CASSERVNQPQHF. The CDR3 DNA follows: TGTGCCAGCAGTGAGAGGGTCAATCAGCCCCAGCATTTT.

The chain uses TRBV5-1 and TRBJ2-7; possibly TRBD1 for D (7 bases). Germline assignment: CDR1 SGHRS and CDR2 YFSETQ. The CDR3 runs to 17 residues. V lost 4 bases, J lost 1 base, and 21 bases lay in between. Written as DNA, the CDR3 is TGCGCCAGCAGCGGGCAGGGGGGATTCTTTGGGTCCTACGAGCAGTACTTC. It translates to CASSGQGGFFGSYEQYF.

As regards this clone: The junction does not match germline at one end; this may be a read error. The chain joins TRBV4-1 to TRBJ1-1; D gene ambiguous. The CDR3 covers 12 residues. CDR1 and CDR2 (germline): MGHRA, YSYEKL. CDR3 in amino acids: CASSQVTMLRIF. The DNA for the CDR3 is TGCGCCAGCAGCCAGGTTACCATGCTGCGGATCTTT.

J is TRBJ2-3 and V is TRBV5-1, with TRBD2 as a possible D gene (7 bases). The V end lost 0 bases, the J end lost 3 bases, and 11 bases lay between the germline ends. The CDR3 is 15 residues long. CDR1 is SGHRS, CDR2 YFSETQ, per germline. The CDR3 DNA is TGCGCCAGCAGCTTGGGGGGGGGCGAGACAGATACGCAGTATTTT. The encoded protein is CASSLGGGETDTQYF.

This clone has a handful of counts. V and J are TRBV7-2 and TRBJ1-6, with TRBD1 identical over 7 bases. Germline CDR1 and CDR2: SGHTA and FQGNSA. V shed 5 bases and J 10 bases; nucleotides not matched to a gene: 8. CDR3 length: 14 amino acids. CDR3 DNA: TGTGCCAGCAGCACTACAGGGGCGAACTCACCCCTCCACTTT. Its protein is CASSTTGANSPLHF.

The V call is TRBV15, the J call TRBJ2-2; 12 bases map to TRBD2. Unmatched junction bases numbered 5, after V lost 0 bases and J lost 6 bases. Germline loops: CDR1 LNHNV, CDR2 YYDKDF (reference sequence). The CDR3 is 17 amino acids. The CDR3 DNA sequence: TGTGCCACCAGCAGAGATTTGACTAGCGGGAGCCCCGGGGAGCTGTTTTTT. Protein: CATSRDLTSGSPGELFF.

The CDR3 spells CASSVTPRGDSPLHF. The CDR3 coding sequence is TGTGCCAGCAGCGTTACACCCCGCGGCGATTCACCCCTCCACTTT. V and J are TRBV7-2 and TRBJ1-6; D not certain. Germline V gene data show CDR1 as SGHTA and CDR2 as FQGNSA. The CDR3 is 15 residues long. V was trimmed by 5 bases and J by 8 bases, leaving 16 bases between them.